The 21 T cell receptor beta chains reported below all come from one sample, sequenced in a study of patients and donors after allogeneic stem cell transplantation. TCRdb re-called the RT-PCR reads through MiXCR, storing one row per CDR3 protein. This sample yields roughly 230,000 distinct CDR3 sequences, of which roughly 14% are seen a single time; roughly 10% belongs to the top ten. The sample was blood, either unsorted or a sorted T cell fraction (not recorded which). Receptors were obtained from a human donor who was either an allogeneic HSCT recipient or a stem cell or donor lymphocyte infusion donor (not recorded which). It is not recorded whose cells these are; they may come from a transplant donor.

This clonotype showed up just a few times. The genes are TRBV19 and TRBJ2-5, with 7 bases matching TRBD1. This CDR3 spans 13 amino acids. Germline V CDR1 and CDR2: LNHDA, SQIVND (reference sequence). V lost 5 bases, J lost 5 bases, and 5 bases stayed unmatched. The CDR3 protein is CASSVTGEETQYF. As DNA, the CDR3 is TGTGCCAGTAGTGTCACAGGGGAGGAGACCCAGTACTTC.

This clonotype was detected only a few times. The rearrangement joins TRBV3-1 to TRBJ1-2, with D hard to call. Germline CDR1 reads LGHDT; CDR2 reads YNNKEL (reference sequence). This CDR3 has 13 residues. Trimming shortened V by 1 base and J by 8 bases, and 11 bases separated the two germline ends. The CDR3 DNA sequence: TGTGCCAGCAGCCAAGTCGTCGGCTCCGGCTACACCTTC. Residues: CASSQVVGSGYTF.

The sample holds a few counts of this clonotype. The V call is TRBV27, the J call TRBJ1-6; D is unclear. The CDR3 is 14 residues long. Trimming cost V 7 bases and J 10 bases, with 17 bases left between them. The germline CDR1 and CDR2 sequences are MNHEY and SMNVEV (reference sequence). The CDR3 region is CASTQKVLASPLHF. CDR3 sequence (DNA): TGTGCCAGCACCCAAAAGGTTTTAGCCTCACCCCTCCACTTT.

The chain recombines TRBV12-3 or TRBV12-4 with TRBJ1-2; 8 bases match TRBD1. J was trimmed by 4 bases and V by 7 bases; bases with no gene match: 8. This CDR3 is 14 amino acids long. For the CDR3, the DNA is TGTGCCAGCACAGGGACAGGCGGATTCTATGGCTACACCTTC. Translating gives CASTGTGGFYGYTF.

The rearrangement joins TRBV7-3 to TRBJ2-2; D is undetermined. The CDR3 contains 14 residues. Trimming cost V 1 base and J 4 bases, with 7 bases left between them. Germline loops: CDR1 SGHTA, CDR2 FQGTGA. In nucleotides, the CDR3 is TGTGCCAGCAGCTTAAGGACCCGCACCGGGGAGCTGTTTTTT. It specifies CASSLRTRTGELFF.

This clonotype occurred many times. A junction boundary mismatches the germline segment, possibly from a read error. This sequence joins TRBV4-1 and TRBJ2-7; D perhaps matches TRBD1 (6 bases). The germline V gene has CDR1 MGHRA and CDR2 YSYEKL. This CDR3 spans 13 amino acids. The DNA for the CDR3 is TGTGCCAGCAGCCAAGGGGGCTCCTACGAGCAGTACTTC. Amino acid sequence: CASSQGGSYEQYF.

The CDR3 here is CSARDSRLAETTQYF. The DNA for the CDR3 is TGCAGTGCTAGAGATTCCCGACTAGCGGAAACTACGCAGTATTTT. The rearrangement joins TRBV20-1 to TRBJ2-3; 9 nucleotides agree with TRBD2. The ends lost 0 bases at V and 8 bases at J; junction bases unmatched: 9. Looked up from germline, CDR1 is DFQATT and CDR2 is SNEGSKA (reference sequence). The CDR3 covers 15 residues.

This clonotype was counted a few times. The gene calls are TRBV6-1 and TRBJ1-2; D might be TRBD1 (5 bases). This CDR3 contains 13 residues. Trimming shortened V by 5 bases and J by 8 bases, and 15 bases separated the two germline ends. Germline values: CDR1 MNHNS, CDR2 SASEGT. CDR3 nucleotide sequence: TGTGCCAGCAGTCCTCCCTCGGGGGAGGGCTACACCTTC. Translated, it gives CASSPPSGEGYTF.

V gene TRBV6-2 or TRBV6-3 combines with J gene TRBJ2-5; the match to TRBD2 covers 14 bases. The CDR3 is 20 amino acids. The germline CDR1 and CDR2 sequences are MNHEY and SVGEGT. After removal of 0 bases from V and 4 bases from J, the junction contained 13 bases not matched to a gene. As DNA, the CDR3 is TGTGCCAGCAGTTACTCGATGGCCGGGACTAGCGGGAGATTGGCAGAGACCCAGTACTTC. Residues: CASSYSMAGTSGRLAETQYF.

The rearrangement joins TRBV6-1 to TRBJ1-4, with D uncertain. Trimming removed 4 bases from V and 0 bases from J, with 12 bases in between. Germline V gene sequence: CDR1 MNHNS, CDR2 SASEGT. The CDR3 totals 16 residues. Here the CDR3 reads CASSVDRLPTNEKLFF. In DNA form, the CDR3 reads TGTGCCAGCAGTGTCGATCGCCTGCCAACTAATGAAAAACTGTTTTTT.

The V and J genes are TRBV20-1 and TRBJ2-1; TRBD2 matches at 8 bases. Trimming took 2 bases from V and 4 from J; bases not matched to a gene: 7. The CDR3 is 15 amino acids. Germline CDR1 DFQATT, CDR2 SNEGSKA (reference sequence). As DNA, the CDR3 is TGCAGTGCTAGACGGCGGGGGGATCGGTACAATGAGCAGTTCTTC. Its protein product is CSARRRGDRYNEQFF.

The chain couples TRBV6-1 to TRBJ1-5; D might be TRBD1 (5 bases). V dropped 1 base and J dropped 3 bases, with 10 bases sitting between them. Germline-derived CDR1 and CDR2 are MNHNS and SASEGT. The CDR3 is made up of 15 amino acids. CDR3 nucleotides: TGTGCCAGCAGTGAAGGGGGCCGAAACAATCAGCCCCAGCATTTT. Translating gives CASSEGGRNNQPQHF.

This clonotype was detected a few times. This chain's CDR3 is CASSPLPGQGARETQYF. The DNA of the CDR3 is TGTGCCAGCAGCCCATTACCGGGACAGGGGGCACGGGAGACCCAGTACTTC. The chain uses TRBV7-6 and TRBJ2-5; the match to TRBD1 covers 12 bases. Trimming at V came to 5 bases and at J to 5 bases, leaving 12 bases not matched to a gene. This CDR3 contains 17 residues. From germline, CDR1 is SGHVS and CDR2 FNYEAQ.

This clonotype was counted a few times. V and J are TRBV27 and TRBJ2-7; D possibly corresponds to TRBD1 (6 bases). Germline assignment: CDR1 MNHEY and CDR2 SMNVEV (reference sequence). Trimming shortened V by 5 bases and J by 2 bases, and 19 bases separated the two germline ends. The CDR3 is 16 amino acids. The CDR3 sequence is CASSPSRQASPYEQYF. CDR3 DNA: TGTGCCAGCAGTCCATCCCGACAGGCCTCCCCCTACGAGCAGTACTTC.

This rearrangement joins TRBV7-6 to TRBJ2-2, with D unresolved. Germline CDR1 is SGHVS and CDR2 is FNYEAQ. Trimming removed 0 bases from V and 5 bases from J, with 7 bases in between. The CDR3 sequence is 14 residues long. CDR3 DNA sequence: TGTGCCAGCAGCTTAGCCTCGATGACCGGGGAGCTGTTTTTT. Protein sequence: CASSLASMTGELFF.

This clonotype was observed a handful of times. The chain joins TRBV28 to TRBJ1-4; 10 bases are shared with TRBD1. CDR1 and CDR2 from the germline V gene are MDHEN and SYDVKM. V trimming: 6 bases; J trimming: 7 bases; junction bases outside the gene matches: 8. The CDR3 extends over 15 amino acids. The CDR3 bases are TGTGCCAGCAGCGACAGGGGGCTCCACCGTGAAAAACTGTTTTTT. Amino acid sequence: CASSDRGLHREKLFF.

With regard to this clonotype: A much larger clone lies a single base off, so this may be a read error. V usage is TRBV10-3 and J usage is TRBJ2-1; D remains ambiguous. The CDR3 consists of 13 residues. CDR1 is ENHRY, CDR2 SYGVKD, per germline. V shed 6 bases and J shed 6 bases, with 12 bases lying between them. The CDR3 nucleotides are TGTGCCATCAGCGGCGAACGGGTCAATGAGCAGTTCTTC. Residues: CAISGERVNEQFF.

V gene TRBV12-5 combines with J gene TRBJ2-7; D call uncertain. The CDR3 covers 20 residues. Germline V gene sequence: CDR1 LGHNT, CDR2 FRNRAP. V shed 2 bases and J shed 6 bases, with 32 bases lying between them. This CDR3 reads CASGLFLGGSTKLPNTEQYF. CDR3 in DNA: TGTGCTAGTGGTTTGTTTTTGGGCGGATCTACGAAGTTGCCGAACACCGAGCAGTACTTC. The complete variable domain, with remaining parts taken from reference TRBV12-5 and TRBJ2-7, reads DARVTQTPRHKVTEMGQEVTMRCQPILGHNTVFWYRQTMMQGLELLAYFRNRAPLDDSGMPKDRFSAEMPDATLATLKIQPSEPRDSAVYFCASGLFLGGSTKLPNTEQYFGPGTRLTVT.

This chain connects TRBV6-1 to TRBJ1-5; 8 positions agree with TRBD1. The CDR3 has 16 amino acids. CDR1 MNHNS and CDR2 SASEGT come from the germline V gene. Losses at the gene ends were 3 bases for V and 0 bases for J; bases not matched to a gene: 4. The CDR3 protein is CASSEGQVHSNQPQHF. The DNA of the CDR3 is TGTGCCAGCAGTGAGGGACAGGTCCATAGCAATCAGCCCCAGCATTTT.

The chain links TRBV24-1 to TRBJ2-5; 11 nucleotides line up with TRBD2. CDR3 length: 16 amino acids. Germline lookup yields CDR1 KGHDR and CDR2 SFDVKD. Trimming at V came to 0 bases and at J to 4 bases, leaving 3 bases not matched to a gene. The CDR3 bases are TGTGCCACCAGTGATTTGCTAGCGGGAGGTTCAGAGACCCAGTACTTC. Translated: CATSDLLAGGSETQYF.

A few counts support this clonotype. V and J are TRBV4-3 and TRBJ2-7; 10 bases agree with TRBD2. CDR1 LGHNA and CDR2 YSLEER come from the germline V gene. This CDR3 has 15 residues. V dropped 5 bases and J dropped 7; count of bases not matched to a gene: 11. The CDR3 is CASSGDTGTSAEQYF. The DNA of the CDR3 is TGCGCCAGCAGCGGAGACACCGGGACTAGCGCTGAGCAGTACTTC.